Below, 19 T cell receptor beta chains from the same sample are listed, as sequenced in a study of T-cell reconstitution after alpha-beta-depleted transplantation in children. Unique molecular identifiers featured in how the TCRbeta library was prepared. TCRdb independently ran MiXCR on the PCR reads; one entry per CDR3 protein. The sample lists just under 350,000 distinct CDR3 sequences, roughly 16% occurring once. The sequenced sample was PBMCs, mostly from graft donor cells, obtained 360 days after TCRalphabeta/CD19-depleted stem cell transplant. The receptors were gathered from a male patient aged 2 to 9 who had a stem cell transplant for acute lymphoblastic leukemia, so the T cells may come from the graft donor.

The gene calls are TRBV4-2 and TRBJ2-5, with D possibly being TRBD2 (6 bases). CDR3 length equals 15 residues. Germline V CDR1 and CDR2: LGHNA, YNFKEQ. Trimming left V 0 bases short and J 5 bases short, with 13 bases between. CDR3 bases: TGTGCCAGCAGCCAAGACGGGGCAGGGAGGGAGACCCAGTACTTC. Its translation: CASSQDGAGRETQYF.

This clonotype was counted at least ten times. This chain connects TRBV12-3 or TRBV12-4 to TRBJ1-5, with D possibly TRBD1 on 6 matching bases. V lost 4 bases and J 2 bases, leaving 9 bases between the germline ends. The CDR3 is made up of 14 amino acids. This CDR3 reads CASSSQGGNQPQHF. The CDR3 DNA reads TGTGCCAGCAGTTCACAGGGTGGCAATCAGCCCCAGCATTTT.

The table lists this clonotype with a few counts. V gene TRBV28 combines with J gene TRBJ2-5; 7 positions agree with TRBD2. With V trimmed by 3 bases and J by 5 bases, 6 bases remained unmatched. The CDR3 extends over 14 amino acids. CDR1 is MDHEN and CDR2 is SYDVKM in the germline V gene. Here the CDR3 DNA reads TGTGCCAGCAGTTTTGGCGGGAGACTGGAGACCCAGTACTTC. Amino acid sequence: CASSFGGRLETQYF.

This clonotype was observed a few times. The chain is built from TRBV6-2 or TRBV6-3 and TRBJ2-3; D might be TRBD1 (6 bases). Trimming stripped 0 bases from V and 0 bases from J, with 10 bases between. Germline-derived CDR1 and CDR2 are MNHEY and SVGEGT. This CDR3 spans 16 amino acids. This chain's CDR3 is CASSYSWDTSTDTQYF. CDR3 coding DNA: TGTGCCAGCAGTTACTCGTGGGACACTAGCACAGATACGCAGTATTTT.

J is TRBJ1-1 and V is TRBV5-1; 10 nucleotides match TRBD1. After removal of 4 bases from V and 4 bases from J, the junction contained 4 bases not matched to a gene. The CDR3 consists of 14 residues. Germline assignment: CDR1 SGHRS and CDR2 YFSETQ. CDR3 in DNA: TGCGCCAGCAGCGGGGGACAGGGGTTCACTGAAGCTTTCTTT. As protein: CASSGGQGFTEAFF.

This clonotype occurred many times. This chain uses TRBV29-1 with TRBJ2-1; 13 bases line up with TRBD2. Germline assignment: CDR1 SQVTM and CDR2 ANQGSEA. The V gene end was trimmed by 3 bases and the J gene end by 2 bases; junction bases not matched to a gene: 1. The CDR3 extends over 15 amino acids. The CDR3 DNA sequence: TGCAGCGTTGAGGGGACTAGCGGGGCCTACAATGAGCAGTTCTTC. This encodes CSVEGTSGAYNEQFF.

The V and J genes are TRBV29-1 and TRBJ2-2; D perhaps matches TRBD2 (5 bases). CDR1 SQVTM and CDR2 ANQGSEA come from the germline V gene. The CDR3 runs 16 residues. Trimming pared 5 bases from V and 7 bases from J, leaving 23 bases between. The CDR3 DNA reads TGCAGCGTTCGCCTGGCCCGTGGAGGTTCTGTCGGGGAGCTGTTTTTT. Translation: CSVRLARGGSVGELFF.

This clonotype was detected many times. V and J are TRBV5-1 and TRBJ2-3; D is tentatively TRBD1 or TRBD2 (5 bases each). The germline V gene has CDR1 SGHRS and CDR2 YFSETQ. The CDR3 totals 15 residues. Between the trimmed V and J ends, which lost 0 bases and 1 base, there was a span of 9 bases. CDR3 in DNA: TGCGCCAGCAGCTTGGGAGGGGCTCGCACAGATACGCAGTATTTT. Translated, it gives CASSLGGARTDTQYF.

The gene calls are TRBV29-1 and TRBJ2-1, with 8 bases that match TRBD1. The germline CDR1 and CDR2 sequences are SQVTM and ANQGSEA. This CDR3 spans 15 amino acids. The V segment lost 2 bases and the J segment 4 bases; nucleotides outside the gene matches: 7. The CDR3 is CSVEWGTGGYNEQFF. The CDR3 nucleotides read TGCAGCGTTGAATGGGGGACAGGAGGGTACAATGAGCAGTTCTTC.

This CDR3 is CASSSTQGGKQFF. CDR3 nucleotide sequence: TGTGCCAGCAGTTCCACTCAGGGCGGGAAGCAGTTCTTC. V usage is TRBV6-2 or TRBV6-3 and J usage is TRBJ2-1, with D perhaps matching TRBD2 (6 bases). This CDR3 contains 13 residues. Per germline, CDR1 MNHEY and CDR2 SVGEGT. V was shortened by 4 bases and J by 11 bases, with 15 bases between the two germline ends.

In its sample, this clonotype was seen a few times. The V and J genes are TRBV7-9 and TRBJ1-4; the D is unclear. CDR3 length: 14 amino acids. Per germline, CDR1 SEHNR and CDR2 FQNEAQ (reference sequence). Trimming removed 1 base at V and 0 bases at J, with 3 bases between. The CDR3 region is CASSLGPTNEKLFF. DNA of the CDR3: TGTGCCAGCAGCTTAGGGCCAACTAATGAAAAACTGTTTTTT.

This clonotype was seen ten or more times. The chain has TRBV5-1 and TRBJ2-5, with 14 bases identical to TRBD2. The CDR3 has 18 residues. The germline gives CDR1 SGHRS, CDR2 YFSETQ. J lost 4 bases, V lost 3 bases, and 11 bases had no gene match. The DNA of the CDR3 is TGCGCCAGCAGCTCTGGGACTAGCGGGAGATCCCCCCGAGAGACCCAGTACTTC. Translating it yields CASSSGTSGRSPRETQYF.

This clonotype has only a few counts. The CDR3 nucleotides read TGTGCCAGCAGCCTAATCGCCAGGGTCCGGGAAAAACTGTTTTTT. The encoded protein is CASSLIARVREKLFF. J is TRBJ1-4 and V is TRBV4-2; tentative D call: TRBD1 (5 bases). The germline V gene encodes CDR1 LGHNA and CDR2 YNFKEQ. V lost 4 bases, J lost 8 bases, and 17 bases lay in between. This CDR3 region has 15 residues.

CDR3 coding DNA: TGTGCCAGCAGTCGGATGGGGACGATCTCTGGAAACACCATATATTTT. Translated: CASSRMGTISGNTIYF. The chain carries TRBV6-1 and TRBJ1-3; tentative D call: TRBD1 (5 bases). Trimming pared 5 bases from V and 0 bases from J, leaving 14 bases between. This CDR3 region has 16 residues. Per the germline V gene, CDR1 is MNHNS and CDR2 is SASEGT.

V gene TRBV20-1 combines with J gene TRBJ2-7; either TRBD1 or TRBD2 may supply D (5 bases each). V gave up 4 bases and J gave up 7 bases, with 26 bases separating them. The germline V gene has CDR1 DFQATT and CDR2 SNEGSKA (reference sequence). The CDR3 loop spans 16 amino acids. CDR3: CSAISQGPPLTWEQYF. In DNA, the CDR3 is TGCAGTGCTATTTCTCAGGGACCCCCTTTAACCTGGGAGCAGTACTTC.

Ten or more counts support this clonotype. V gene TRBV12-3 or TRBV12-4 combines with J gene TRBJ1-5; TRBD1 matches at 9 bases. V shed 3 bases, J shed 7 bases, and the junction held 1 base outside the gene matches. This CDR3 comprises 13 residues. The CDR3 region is CASSLTGGQPQHF. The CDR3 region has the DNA TGTGCCAGCAGTTTGACAGGGGGACAGCCCCAGCATTTT.

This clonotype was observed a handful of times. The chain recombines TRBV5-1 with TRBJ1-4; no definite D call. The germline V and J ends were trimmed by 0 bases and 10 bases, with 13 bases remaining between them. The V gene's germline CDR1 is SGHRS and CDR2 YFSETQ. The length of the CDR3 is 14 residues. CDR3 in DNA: TGCGCCAGCAGCTTGGGGGCGGAACGTGGAAAACTGTTTTTT. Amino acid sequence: CASSLGAERGKLFF.

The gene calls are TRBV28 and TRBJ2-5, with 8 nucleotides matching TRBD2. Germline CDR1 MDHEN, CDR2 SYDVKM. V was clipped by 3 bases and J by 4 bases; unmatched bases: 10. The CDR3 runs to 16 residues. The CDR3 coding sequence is TGTGCCAGCAGTTTCGTATTCGGCCTAGCGGGAGAGACCCAGTACTTC. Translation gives CASSFVFGLAGETQYF. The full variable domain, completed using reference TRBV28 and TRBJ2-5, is DVKVTQSSRYLVKRTGEKVFLECVQDMDHENMFWYRQDPGLGLRLIYFSYDVKMKEKGDIPEGYSVSREKKERFSLILESASTNQTSMYLCASSFVFGLAGETQYFGPGTRLLVL.

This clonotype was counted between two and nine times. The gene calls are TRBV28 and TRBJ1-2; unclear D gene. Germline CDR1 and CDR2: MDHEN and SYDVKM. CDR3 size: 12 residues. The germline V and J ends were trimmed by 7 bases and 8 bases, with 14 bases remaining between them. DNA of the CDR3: TGTGCCAGCAATAGTCTGCCATTAGGCTACACCTTC. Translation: CASNSLPLGYTF.